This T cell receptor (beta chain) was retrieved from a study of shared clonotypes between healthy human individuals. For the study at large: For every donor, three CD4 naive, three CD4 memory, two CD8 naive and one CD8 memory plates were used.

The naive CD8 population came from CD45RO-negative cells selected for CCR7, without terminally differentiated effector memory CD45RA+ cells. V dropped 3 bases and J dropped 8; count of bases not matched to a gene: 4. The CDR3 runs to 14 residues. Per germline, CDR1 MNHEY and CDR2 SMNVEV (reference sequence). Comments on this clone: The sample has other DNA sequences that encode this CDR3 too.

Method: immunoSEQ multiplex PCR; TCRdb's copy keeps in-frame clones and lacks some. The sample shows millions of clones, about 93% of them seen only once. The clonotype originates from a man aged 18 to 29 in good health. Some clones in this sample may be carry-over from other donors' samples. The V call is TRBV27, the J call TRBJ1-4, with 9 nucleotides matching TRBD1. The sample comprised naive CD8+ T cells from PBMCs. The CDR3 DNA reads TGTGCCAGCAGTTTTCGACAGGGGGGGGAAAAACTGTTTTTT. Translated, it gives CASSFRQGGEKLFF.